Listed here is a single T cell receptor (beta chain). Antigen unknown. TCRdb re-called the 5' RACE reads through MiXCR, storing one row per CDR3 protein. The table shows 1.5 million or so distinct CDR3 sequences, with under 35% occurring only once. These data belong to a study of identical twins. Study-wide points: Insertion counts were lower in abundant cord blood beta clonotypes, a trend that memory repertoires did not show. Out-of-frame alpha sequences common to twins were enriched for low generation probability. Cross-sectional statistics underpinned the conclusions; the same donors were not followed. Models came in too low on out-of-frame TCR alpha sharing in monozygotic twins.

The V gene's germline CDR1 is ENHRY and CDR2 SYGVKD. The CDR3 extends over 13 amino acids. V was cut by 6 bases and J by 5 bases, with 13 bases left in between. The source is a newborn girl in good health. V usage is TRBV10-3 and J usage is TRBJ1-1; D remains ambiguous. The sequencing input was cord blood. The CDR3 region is CAIRDLPGTEAFF. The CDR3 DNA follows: TGTGCCATCAGGGATCTACCGGGGACTGAAGCTTTCTTT.